The 6 T cell receptor beta chains below all came from one sample that was sequenced in a study of blood T cell repertoires in COVID-19. Only in-frame clones appear in the TCRdb table, and some are missing; sequencing was by immunoSEQ multiplex PCR. The sample has about 150,000 clones, around 86% seen once; the top ten hold over 2%. Specimen: peripheral blood. These receptors came from a woman over 75 with COVID-19, enrolled during active disease.

There are a few counts of this clone. This chain uses TRBV10-3 with TRBJ1-5; 9 positions match TRBD1. CDR1 and CDR2 from the germline V gene are ENHRY and SYGVKD. Trimming removed 6 bases from V and 5 bases from J; junction bases left unmatched: 2. The CDR3 is 13 amino acids. CDR3 in amino acids: CAISRTGDQPQHF. CDR3 sequence (DNA): TGTGCCATCAGCCGGACAGGGGATCAGCCCCAGCATTTT.

V is TRBV5-1 and J is TRBJ2-5; possible D gene TRBD1, 8 bases. The V end lost 4 bases, the J end lost 5 bases, and 18 bases lay between the germline ends. The CDR3 extends over 15 amino acids. Per germline, CDR1 SGHRS and CDR2 YFSETQ. CDR3: CASSPGQAGGETQYF. DNA of the CDR3: TGCGCCAGCAGCCCGGGACAGGCCGGGGGGGAGACCCAGTACTTC. The full variable domain, rest sourced from reference TRBV5-1 and TRBJ2-5, is KAGVTQTPRYLIKTRGQQVTLSCSPISGHRSVSWYQQTPGQGLQFLFEYFSETQRNKGNFPGRFSGRQFSNSRSEMNVSTLELGDSALYLCASSPGQAGGETQYFGPGTRLLVL.

The chain uses TRBV7-9 and TRBJ2-5; 7 nucleotides align to TRBD1. Germline trimming cut 1 base from V and 5 bases from J; bases unmatched to any gene: 10. The CDR3 has 16 amino acids. Germline V gene sequence: CDR1 SEHNR, CDR2 FQNEAQ (reference sequence). CDR3 DNA sequence: TGTGCCAGCAGCTTAGGAAGACAGGGAAGGACGGAGACCCAGTACTTC. This gives the protein CASSLGRQGRTETQYF.

DNA of the CDR3: TGTGCCAGCTCGCTGGGACAGGGGGAAAATCAGCCCCAGCATTTT. This gives the protein CASSLGQGENQPQHF. V and J are TRBV18 and TRBJ1-5, with TRBD1 matching over 11 bases. CDR1 and CDR2 (germline): KGHSH, LQKENI. V was pared by 6 bases and J by 4 bases, with 5 bases of the junction left unmatched. The CDR3 is 15 amino acids. Full variable domain (outside the CDR3, taken from reference TRBV18 and TRBJ1-5): NAGVMQNPRHLVRRRGQEARLRCSPMKGHSHVYWYRQLPEEGLKFMVYLQKENIIDESGMPKERFSAEFPKEGPSILRIQQVVRGDSAAYFCASSLGQGENQPQHFGDGTRLSIL.

The chain uses TRBV7-2 and TRBJ2-7, with D possibly matching TRBD2 (7 bases). Germline V gives CDR1 SGHTA, CDR2 FQGNSA. The CDR3 covers 16 residues. Trimming removed 0 bases from V and 4 bases from J, with 16 bases in between. CDR3 protein: CASSLAPVGGGYEQYF. The CDR3 DNA sequence: TGTGCCAGCAGCTTAGCCCCGGTAGGGGGAGGGTACGAGCAGTACTTC.

The chain has TRBV27 and TRBJ1-1; TRBD1 is a possible D gene (6 bases). Germline V CDR1 and CDR2: MNHEY, SMNVEV (reference sequence). The CDR3 consists of 15 residues. The germline V and J ends were trimmed by 2 bases and 3 bases, with 13 bases remaining between them. CDR3 protein: CASSLVSGADTEAFF. The DNA for the CDR3 is TGTGCCAGCAGTTTAGTATCAGGGGCCGACACTGAAGCTTTCTTT.